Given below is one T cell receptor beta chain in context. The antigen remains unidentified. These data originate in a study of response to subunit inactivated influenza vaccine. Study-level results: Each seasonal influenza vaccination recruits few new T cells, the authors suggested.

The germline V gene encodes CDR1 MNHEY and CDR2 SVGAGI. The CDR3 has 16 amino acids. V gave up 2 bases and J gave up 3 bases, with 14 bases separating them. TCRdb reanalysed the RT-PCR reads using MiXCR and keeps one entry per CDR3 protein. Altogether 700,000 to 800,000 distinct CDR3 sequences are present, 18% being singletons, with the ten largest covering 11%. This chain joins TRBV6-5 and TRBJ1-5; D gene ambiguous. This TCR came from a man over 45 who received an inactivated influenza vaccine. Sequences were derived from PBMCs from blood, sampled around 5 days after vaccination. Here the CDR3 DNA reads TGTGCCAGCAGTTACCTCGGGAGCCTTCTCAATCAGCCCCAGCATTTT. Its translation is CASSYLGSLLNQPQHF.